This record looks at one T cell receptor beta chain sequence and its context. No cognate antigen has been identified for it. Base qualities are not at hand, and no much larger clone is one base apart. These data come from a study of T cell responses to AZD1222 COVID-19 vaccine (dated by TCRdb to the early 2020s). General notes on the study: A total of 233 trial participants underwent TCR sequencing, of whom nearly 210 had received two doses of AZD1222 and 26 had received two doses of the MenACWY control vaccine. Trial participants were enrolled into age subgroups of 18-55, 56-69 and 70-plus years, which contained approximately 150, 28 and 58 TCR-sequenced participants, respectively. The full study reports these points: The vaccine-associated CD4 TCRs covered the entire spike protein, and the dominant responses fell in regions 160-218 and 743-854. Conclusions about previously exposed vaccinees are limited, since just five or six AZD1222 recipients were seropositive for SARS-CoV-2 at baseline. Spike-specific TCR breadth and depth rose significantly after two AZD1222 doses compared with day 0 and with MenACWY recipients. Because no day 14 peak-response samples were available, repertoires were characterized only after the peak T cell response. In the small 56-69-year group, the increase in depth fell short of significance, most likely because of low power. Most participants were white British and females outnumbered males, and the authors suggested that clonal diversity may have been underestimated. Epitopes outside the regions mutated in the B.1.351 and B.1.1.7 variants were reportedly recognized by nearly half of the unique spike-specific TCRs.

The CDR3 regions of human TCRbeta chains were analyzed by immunosequencing. The authors processed their data as follows. TCRs in the repertoires were matched against a reference library of SARS-CoV-2-specific TCRs that had been generated with the MIRA antigen-specificity platform. Breadth was defined as the fraction of unique TCRs that were SARS-CoV-2-associated, and depth was defined as the fraction of total T cells that were SARS-CoV-2-associated. Using the MIRA data, each spike-specific TCR was mapped to the spike region that the TCR reacts to and placed in a CD4 or CD8 class. Log10-transformed breadth and depth values were compared by one-way ANOVA with Sidak's multiple comparisons tests. In its TCRdb copy, this immuneACCESS table keeps in-frame sequences only and misses some clones. Where compared with another copy, unresolved V genes explain less than half of these, and the others have no known cause. V and J calls and clone size are as listed in that table; D and trimming were resolved from the DNA. A total of about 110,000 clones appear in this sample, roughly 92% of them only once. The top ten clones comprise 2% to 2.5% of the sample.

Per the publication, the time point label means: about 28 days (+/-7) after the second vaccine dose. Because spike-specific TCR depth and breadth did not differ between the two schedules, AZD1222 recipients who got a second dose at roughly 4 weeks were pooled with those who got a second dose at roughly 12 weeks. Vaccinee samples came from UK trials COV001 and COV002, including a single-blind randomized controlled phase 2/3 trial of AZD1222 (ChAdOx1 nCoV-19) in healthy adults. For TCRbeta chain sequencing, PBMC samples were collected from trial participants at day 0 and at day 28 after the second dose. The germline V gene (reference sequence) provides CDR1 GTSNPN and CDR2 SVGIG. Taken from cysteine to phenylalanine, the CDR3 has 13 residues. Solely the CDR3 DNA is kept, with 39 bases framed from the first base. Cut back by 5 bases and 9 bases, the V and J ends lie 14 bases apart.

The sequence derives from an adult who received the AZD1222 COVID-19 vaccine. Rearrangement joined TRBV30 to TRBJ1-6; the D gene is perhaps TRBD1, from 5 matching bases. The input for sequencing was peripheral blood, taken 28 days after the second AZD1222 dose. The DNA sequence is given as TGTGCCTGGTCCTCCGGCAGGGCTTCACCCCTCCACTTT. This is translated as CAWSSGRASPLHF. Outside the CDR3, residues come from the reference TRBV30 and TRBJ1-6 proteins, so the full variable domain is: SQTIHQWPATLVQPVGSPLSLECTVEGTSNPNLYWYRQAAGRGLQLLFYSVGIGQISSEVPQNLSASRPQDRQFILSSKKLLLSDSGFYLCAWSSGRASPLHFGNGTRLTVT.